This TCR beta chain stems from a study of Ad26.COV2.S vaccination and SARS-CoV-2 variants. Using immunoSEQ multiplex PCR, the repertoire was profiled, and TCRdb retains in-frame clones only, with some absent. Here the sample spans about 320,000 clones, 85% being singletons. The CDR3 runs to 14 residues. Trimming left V 0 bases short and J 0 bases short, with 5 bases between. Germline V gene sequence: CDR1 SGHRS, CDR2 YFSETQ. The treatment here: some 19 received Ad26.COV2.S at low or high dose, single or two shots; 5 received placebo; per-sample allocation not given. At day 63 after the first vaccine or placebo injection, samples were drawn.

V and J are TRBV5-1 and TRBJ2-3, with unresolved D. The sequencing here drew on peripheral blood, taken in a trial of Ad26.COV2.S vaccine versus placebo. This clonotype originated in a person aged 18-65 years who received the Ad26.COV2.S COVID-19 vaccine or a placebo. The CDR3 reads CASSLAHSTDTQYF. In DNA, the CDR3 is TGCGCCAGCAGCTTGGCCCACAGCACAGATACGCAGTATTTT.